This T cell receptor (beta chain) came from a study of CD8 T cells in ankylosing spondylitis. TCRdb used MiXCR to reprocess the 5' RACE reads, holding one entry per CDR3 protein. The sample has 250,000 or so distinct CDR3 sequences; roughly a tenth are singletons. V was pared by 6 bases and J by 1 base, with 11 bases of the junction left unmatched. The germline gives CDR1 MDHEN, CDR2 SYDVKM. CDR3 length: 16 amino acids. The chain couples TRBV28 to TRBJ1-1, with TRBD1 identical over 7 bases. This clonotype was obtained from a male donor with ankylosing spondylitis or in good health (not recorded which). Input material: blood, either unsorted or a sorted T cell fraction (not recorded which). The CDR3 sequence: CASSKNRGRGNTEAFF. The CDR3 coding sequence is TGTGCCAGCAGCAAAAACAGGGGCCGAGGGAACACTGAAGCTTTCTTT.